This TCR beta chain was identified in a study of blood T cells in healthy people across ages. Germline V gene lookup returns CDR1 LNHNV and CDR2 YYDKDF (reference sequence). The CDR3 is 15 amino acids. Trimming removed 5 bases from V and 0 bases from J, with 13 bases in between. This clonotype was observed a handful of times. A second PCR, run for roughly 7 to 11 cycles, used a sample-barcoded 5' primer plus a J-beta primer mix. TCRdb fed the 5' RACE reads into MiXCR, producing one record per CDR3 protein. Of hundreds of thousands of distinct CDR3 sequences in the sample, 29% were seen once. The clonotype comes from a woman older than 75 in good health. The rearrangement joins TRBV15 to TRBJ1-2; no clear D. The sample comprised blood. CDR3 sequence reads: CATSSRTGTNYGYTF. The DNA for the CDR3 is TGTGCCACCAGCTCTCGGACGGGAACTAACTATGGCTACACCTTC.